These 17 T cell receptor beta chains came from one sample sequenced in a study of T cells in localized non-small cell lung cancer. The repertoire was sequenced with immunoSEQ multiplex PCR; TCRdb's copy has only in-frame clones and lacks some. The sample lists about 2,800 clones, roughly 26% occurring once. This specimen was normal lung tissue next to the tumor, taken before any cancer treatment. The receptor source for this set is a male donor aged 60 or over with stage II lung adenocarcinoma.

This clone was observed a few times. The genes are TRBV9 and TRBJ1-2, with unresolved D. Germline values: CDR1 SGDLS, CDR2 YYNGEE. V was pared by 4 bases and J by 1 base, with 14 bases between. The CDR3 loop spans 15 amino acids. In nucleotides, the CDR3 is TGTGCCAGCAGCCCCCGCGGAACAGATAACTATGGCTACACCTTC. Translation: CASSPRGTDNYGYTF.

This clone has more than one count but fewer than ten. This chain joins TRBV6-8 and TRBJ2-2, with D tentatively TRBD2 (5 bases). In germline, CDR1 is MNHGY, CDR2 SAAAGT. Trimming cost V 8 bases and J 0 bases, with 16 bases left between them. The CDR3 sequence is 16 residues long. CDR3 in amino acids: CASRTSFGANTGELFF. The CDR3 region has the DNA TGTGCCAGCCGCACCTCCTTCGGGGCGAACACCGGGGAGCTGTTTTTT.

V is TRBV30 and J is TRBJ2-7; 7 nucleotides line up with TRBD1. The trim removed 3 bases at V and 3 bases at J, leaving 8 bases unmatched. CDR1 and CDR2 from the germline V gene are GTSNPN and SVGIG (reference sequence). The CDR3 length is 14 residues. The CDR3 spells CAWSRDSGYYEQYF. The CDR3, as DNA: TGTGCCTGGAGCAGGGACAGCGGTTACTACGAGCAGTACTTC.

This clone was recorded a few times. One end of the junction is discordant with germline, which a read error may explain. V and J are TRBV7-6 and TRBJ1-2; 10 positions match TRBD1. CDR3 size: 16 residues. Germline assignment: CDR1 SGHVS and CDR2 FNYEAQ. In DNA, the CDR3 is TGTGCCAGAAGCTTCAATTCCCGGGACAGGGGCTATGGCTACACCTTC. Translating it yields CARSFNSRDRGYGYTF.

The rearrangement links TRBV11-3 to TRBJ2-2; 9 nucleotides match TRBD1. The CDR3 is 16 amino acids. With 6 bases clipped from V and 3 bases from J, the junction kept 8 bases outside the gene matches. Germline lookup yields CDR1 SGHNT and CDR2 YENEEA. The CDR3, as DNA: TGTGCCAGCAGAGTTTTTAGGACAGGGGACACCGGGGAGCTGTTTTTT. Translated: CASRVFRTGDTGELFF.

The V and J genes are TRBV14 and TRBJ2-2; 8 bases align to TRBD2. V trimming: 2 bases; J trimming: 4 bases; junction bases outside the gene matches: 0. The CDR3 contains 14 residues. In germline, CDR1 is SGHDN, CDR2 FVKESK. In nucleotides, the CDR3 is TGTGCCAGCAGCCAACTAGCGGGCACCGGGGAGCTGTTTTTT. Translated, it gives CASSQLAGTGELFF.

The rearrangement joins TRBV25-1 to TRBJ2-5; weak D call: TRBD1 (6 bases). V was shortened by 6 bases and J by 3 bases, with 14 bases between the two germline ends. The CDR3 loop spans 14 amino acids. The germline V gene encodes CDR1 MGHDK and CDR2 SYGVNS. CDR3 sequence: CASSTGQSKETQYF. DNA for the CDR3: TGTGCCAGCAGCACCGGACAGTCCAAAGAGACCCAGTACTTC.

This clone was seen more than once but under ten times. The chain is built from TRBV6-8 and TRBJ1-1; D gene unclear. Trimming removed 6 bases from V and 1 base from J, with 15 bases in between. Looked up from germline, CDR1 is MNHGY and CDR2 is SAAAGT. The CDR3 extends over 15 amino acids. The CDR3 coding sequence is TGTGCCAGCAGGACGGAGTCGACGGGGAACACTGAAGCTTTCTTT. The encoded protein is CASRTESTGNTEAFF.

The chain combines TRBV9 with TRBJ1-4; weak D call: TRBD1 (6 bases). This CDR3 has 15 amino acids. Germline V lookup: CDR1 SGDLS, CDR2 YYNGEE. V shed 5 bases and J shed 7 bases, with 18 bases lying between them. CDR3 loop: CASSVGTYGGEKLFF. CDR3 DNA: TGTGCCAGCAGTGTGGGGACATATGGGGGTGAAAAACTGTTTTTT.

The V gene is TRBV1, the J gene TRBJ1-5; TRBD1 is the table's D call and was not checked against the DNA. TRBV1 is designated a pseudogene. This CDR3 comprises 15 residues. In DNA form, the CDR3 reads TGCGCCAGCAGCCAAGTCCCAGAAAGCAATCAGCCCCAGCATTTT. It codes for CASSQVPESNQPQHF.

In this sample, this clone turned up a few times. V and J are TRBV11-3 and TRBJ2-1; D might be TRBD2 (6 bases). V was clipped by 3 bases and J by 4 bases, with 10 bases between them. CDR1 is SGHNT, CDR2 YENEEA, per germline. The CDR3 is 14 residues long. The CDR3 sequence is CASSFGGLYNEQFF. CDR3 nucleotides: TGTGCCAGCAGCTTCGGCGGACTATACAATGAGCAGTTCTTC. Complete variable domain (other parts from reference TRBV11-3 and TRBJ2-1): EAGVVQSPRYKIIEKKQPVAFWCNPISGHNTLYWYLQNLGQGPELLIRYENEEAVDDSQLPKDRFSAERLKGVDSTLKIQPAELGDSAVYLCASSFGGLYNEQFFGPGTRLTVL.

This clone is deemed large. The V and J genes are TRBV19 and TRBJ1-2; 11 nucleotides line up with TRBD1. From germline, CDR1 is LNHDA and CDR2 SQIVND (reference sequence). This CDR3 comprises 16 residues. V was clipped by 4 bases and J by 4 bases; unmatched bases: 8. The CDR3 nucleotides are TGTGCCAGTAGTAAACAAGGACAGGGGGCCGGCTATGGCTACACCTTC. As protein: CASSKQGQGAGYGYTF.

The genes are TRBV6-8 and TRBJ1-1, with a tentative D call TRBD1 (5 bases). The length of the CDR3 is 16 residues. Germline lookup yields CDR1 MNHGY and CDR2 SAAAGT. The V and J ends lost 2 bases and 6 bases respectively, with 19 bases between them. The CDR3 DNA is TGTGCCAGCAGTTACCACCGGGGGGGGAAAAGGTCTGAAGCTTTCTTT. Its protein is CASSYHRGGKRSEAFF.

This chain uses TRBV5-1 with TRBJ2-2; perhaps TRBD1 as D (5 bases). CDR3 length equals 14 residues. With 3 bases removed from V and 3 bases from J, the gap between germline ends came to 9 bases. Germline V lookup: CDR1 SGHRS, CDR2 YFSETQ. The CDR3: CASSSTGYTGELFF. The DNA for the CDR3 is TGCGCCAGCAGCTCCACAGGTTACACCGGGGAGCTGTTTTTT.

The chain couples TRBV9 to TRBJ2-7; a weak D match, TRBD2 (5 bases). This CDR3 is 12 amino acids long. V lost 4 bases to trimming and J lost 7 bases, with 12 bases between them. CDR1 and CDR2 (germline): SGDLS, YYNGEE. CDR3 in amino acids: CASSQQSGEQYF. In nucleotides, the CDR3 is TGTGCCAGCAGCCAGCAATCGGGGGAGCAGTACTTC.

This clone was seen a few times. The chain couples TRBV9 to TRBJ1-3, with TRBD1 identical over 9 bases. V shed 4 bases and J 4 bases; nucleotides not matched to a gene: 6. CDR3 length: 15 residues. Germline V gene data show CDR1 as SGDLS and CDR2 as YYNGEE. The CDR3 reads CASSPTGGRGNTIYF. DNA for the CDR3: TGTGCCAGCAGCCCTACAGGGGGCAGAGGAAACACCATATATTTT.

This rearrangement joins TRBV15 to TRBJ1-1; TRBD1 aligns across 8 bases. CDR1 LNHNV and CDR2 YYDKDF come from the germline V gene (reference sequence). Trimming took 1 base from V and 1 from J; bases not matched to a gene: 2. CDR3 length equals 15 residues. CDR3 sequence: CATSRGGQGNTEAFF. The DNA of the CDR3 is TGTGCCACCAGCAGAGGAGGACAGGGGAACACTGAAGCTTTCTTT.